A single sample is the source of the 4 T cell receptor beta chains below, sequenced in a study of blood T cell repertoires in COVID-19 (dated by TCRdb to about 2020). The library was produced with the immunoSEQ multiplex PCR assay. TCRdb carries this immuneACCESS record with in-frame sequences only. Its versions omit some clonotypes, under half of them owing to an unresolved V gene in the studies checked, with the rest unexplained. This sample holds about 360,000 clones; approximately 80% were observed only once. Clones ranked in the top ten supply more than 1% of the sample. Specimen: peripheral blood. The receptors shown here come from a human donor with acute or convalescent COVID-19. The donor label of this sample is uncertain.

The chain employs TRBV15 and TRBJ1-1; 7 bases are shared with TRBD1. V lost 3 bases, J lost 3 bases, and 7 bases stayed unmatched. This CDR3 spans 15 amino acids. CDR1 and CDR2 (germline): LNHNV, YYDKDF (reference sequence). CDR3 nucleotide sequence: TGTGCCACCAGCAGGGACGGGACAGCTGACACTGAAGCTTTCTTT. It codes for CATSRDGTADTEAFF. The whole variable domain, filled in from reference TRBV15 and TRBJ1-1, reads DAMVIQNPRYQVTQFGKPVTLSCSQTLNHNVMYWYQQKSSQAPKLLFHYYDKDFNNEADTPDNFQSRRPNTSFCFLDIRSPGLGDTAMYLCATSRDGTADTEAFFGQGTRLTVV.

This clone was seen more than once but under ten times. This chain links TRBV30 with TRBJ1-6; TRBD1 matches 9 bases. V dropped 2 bases and J dropped 9; count of bases not matched to a gene: 5. The CDR3 totals 14 residues. Germline CDR1 and CDR2: GTSNPN and SVGIG (reference sequence). CDR3 coding DNA: TGTGCCTGGAGTCCCCGGGACAGGGTTTCACCCCTCCACTTT. Amino acid sequence: CAWSPRDRVSPLHF.

The J gene is TRBJ1-5, the V gene TRBV7-6; 8 positions match TRBD1. The CDR3 contains 16 residues. The ends lost 0 bases at V and 7 bases at J; junction bases unmatched: 8. CDR1 SGHVS and CDR2 FNYEAQ come from the germline V gene. This chain's CDR3 is CASSLARGQVWQPQHF. As DNA, the CDR3 is TGTGCCAGCAGCTTAGCCAGGGGGCAAGTCTGGCAGCCCCAGCATTTT.

This chain joins TRBV5-5 and TRBJ2-1; D gene unclear. With 0 bases removed from V and 3 bases from J, the gap between germline ends came to 4 bases. Germline assignment: CDR1 SGHKS and CDR2 YYEKEE (reference sequence). The length of the CDR3 is 13 residues. CDR3 bases: TGTGCCAGCAGCTTGGGACACTACAATGAGCAGTTCTTC. Encoded protein: CASSLGHYNEQFF.